These 21 T cell receptor beta chains came from one sample sequenced in a study of regulatory T cells in long-lasting Graves disease. Specified time point: newly diagnosed GD, antithyroid drugs for less than 3 months. Following extraction of RNA from PBMCs, that RNA was used to make the TCR library. Arm-PCR of CDR3 regions and iRepertoire HTBI primers were the basis on which TCR beta libraries were built. TCRdb independently ran MiXCR on the multiplex PCR reads; one entry per CDR3 protein. The sample records roughly 500,000 distinct CDR3 sequences, 12% to 15% being singletons. This sample was also put to use in a study of T cells in Graves' hyperthyroidism and ophthalmopathy.

Sequenced material: peripheral blood mononuclear cells (PBMCs), taken at new diagnosis, from a patient treated with antithyroid drugs. Every receptor here comes from a woman aged 50 to 60 with Graves disease.

This clonotype was detected only once. The chain joins TRBV5-1 to TRBJ1-2; 7 bases line up with TRBD1. The CDR3 loop spans 12 amino acids. The germline V gene encodes CDR1 SGHRS and CDR2 YFSETQ. Trimming cost V 4 bases and J 8 bases; bases outside gene matches: 5. The CDR3 nucleotides read TGCGCCAGCAGCGGGACAGACATGGGCTACACCTTC. Protein: CASSGTDMGYTF.

Ten or more counts support this clonotype. The V call is TRBV12-3 or TRBV12-4, the J call TRBJ2-3, with D possibly being TRBD2 (5 bases). There are 14 residues in the CDR3. Trimming shortened V by 6 bases and J by 4 bases, and 14 bases separated the two germline ends. DNA of the CDR3: TGTGCCAGCAGCCTAGCCAACCCCCCAGATACGCAGTATTTT. Translation gives CASSLANPPDTQYF.

This clonotype was counted ten times or more. This chain joins TRBV6-1 and TRBJ1-5; D is uncertain. CDR1 and CDR2 (germline): MNHNS, SASEGT. This CDR3 is 13 amino acids long. V was trimmed by 1 base and J by 6 bases, leaving 7 bases between them. CDR3 in amino acids: CASSEGPTQPQHF. CDR3 nucleotide sequence: TGTGCCAGCAGTGAAGGACCCACTCAGCCCCAGCATTTT.

The chain's CDR3 is CASSLAVIAVPDEQFF. The CDR3 nucleotides are TGCGCCAGCAGCTTGGCCGTTATTGCCGTCCCCGATGAGCAGTTCTTC. The V and J genes are TRBV5-1 and TRBJ2-1; the D is unclear. The CDR3 covers 16 residues. V lost 0 bases and J lost 8, with 18 bases in between. CDR1 is SGHRS, CDR2 YFSETQ, per germline.

In its sample, this clonotype was seen a few times. This chain joins TRBV9 and TRBJ1-4; D unclear. This CDR3 is 14 amino acids long. CDR1 SGDLS and CDR2 YYNGEE come from the germline V gene. Trimming took 3 bases from V and 2 from J, leaving 8 bases between them. The CDR3 region is CASSAGGTNEKLFF. The CDR3 DNA is TGTGCCAGCAGCGCCGGTGGGACTAATGAAAAACTGTTTTTT.

The chain combines TRBV5-1 with TRBJ2-7, with 8 positions matching TRBD2. The ends lost 7 bases at V and 0 bases at J; junction bases unmatched: 9. CDR1 is SGHRS, CDR2 YFSETQ, per germline. This CDR3 region has 15 residues. CDR3 region: CASPLTSVHSYEQYF. The CDR3 DNA reads as TGCGCCAGCCCATTGACTAGCGTACACTCCTACGAGCAGTACTTC. Full variable domain (outside the CDR3, taken from reference TRBV5-1 and TRBJ2-7): KAGVTQTPRYLIKTRGQQVTLSCSPISGHRSVSWYQQTPGQGLQFLFEYFSETQRNKGNFPGRFSGRQFSNSRSEMNVSTLELGDSALYLCASPLTSVHSYEQYFGPGTRLTVT.

This clonotype showed up many times. This chain uses TRBV7-8 with TRBJ2-5; D possibly corresponds to TRBD2 (6 bases). CDR1 is SGHVS and CDR2 is FQNEAQ in the germline V gene. Between the trimmed V and J ends, which lost 4 bases and 5 bases, there was a span of 14 bases. CDR3 length: 14 amino acids. Here the CDR3 DNA reads TGTGCCAGCAGCTGGACTATCCAAGCGGAGACCCAGTACTTC. Its protein product is CASSWTIQAETQYF.

In its sample, this clonotype was seen many times. V usage is TRBV6-1 and J usage is TRBJ2-2; the match to TRBD2 covers 12 bases. The J segment lost 5 bases and the V segment lost 7 bases, leaving 5 bases of the junction unmatched. The CDR3 is 15 residues long. Looked up from germline, CDR1 is MNHNS and CDR2 is SASEGT. CDR3 residues: CASNMTSGRTGELFF. The CDR3 DNA reads as TGTGCCAGCAACATGACTAGCGGGAGAACCGGGGAGCTGTTTTTT.

This clonotype was observed many times. This chain joins TRBV5-1 and TRBJ2-1; 7 bases fit TRBD2. V lost 0 bases to trimming and J lost 4 bases; unmatched junction nucleotides: 4. The germline V gene has CDR1 SGHRS and CDR2 YFSETQ. The CDR3 covers 15 residues. The chain's CDR3 is CASSLGTRSYNEQFF. The CDR3 DNA sequence: TGCGCCAGCAGCTTGGGGACTAGATCGTACAATGAGCAGTTCTTC.

This clonotype was recorded at least ten times. J is TRBJ1-3 and V is TRBV28, with D unclear. CDR1 is MDHEN, CDR2 SYDVKM, per germline. Trimming shortened V by 7 bases and J by 0 bases, and 13 bases separated the two germline ends. The CDR3 contains 15 residues. CDR3 bases: TGTGCCAGCAATTCCCTAGAATACTCTGGAAACACCATATATTTT. Protein sequence: CASNSLEYSGNTIYF.

This clonotype has more than one count but fewer than ten. The V and J genes are TRBV25-1 and TRBJ2-7, with D tentatively TRBD1 (5 bases). Germline V gene sequence: CDR1 MGHDK, CDR2 SYGVNS. The CDR3 is made up of 14 amino acids. Trimming pared 3 bases from V and 6 bases from J, leaving 15 bases between. The CDR3 nucleotides read TGTGCCAGCAGTGACCCCGGCAGGGCTGGCGAGCAGTACTTC. Its translation: CASSDPGRAGEQYF.

This chain uses TRBV7-9 with TRBJ1-1; 7 bases line up with TRBD1. The CDR3 sequence is 14 residues long. Germline values: CDR1 SEHNR, CDR2 FQNEAQ (reference sequence). Losses at the gene ends were 2 bases for V and 8 bases for J; bases not matched to a gene: 8. CDR3 sequence (DNA): TGTGCCAGCAGCTTAACGGGACAGAGTATCGAAGCTTTCTTT. Protein: CASSLTGQSIEAFF.

This clonotype was observed a handful of times. The CDR3, as DNA: TGTGCCAGCAGTTACTCTGGACAAGTCAATCAGCCCCAGCATTTT. Protein product: CASSYSGQVNQPQHF. The J gene is TRBJ1-5, the V gene TRBV6-5; D is possibly TRBD1 (5 bases). CDR3 size: 15 residues. CDR1 and CDR2 (germline): MNHEY, SVGAGI. V was pared by 0 bases and J by 3 bases, with 9 bases between.

This clonotype was detected a few times. V and J are TRBV6-2 or TRBV6-3 and TRBJ2-3; D remains unclear. This CDR3 has 14 residues. CDR1 is MNHEY, CDR2 SVGEGT, per germline. V was pared by 6 bases and J by 4 bases, with 14 bases between. CDR3 nucleotides: TGTGCCAGCAGGGTAGCCCAACCCCCAGATACGCAGTATTTT. Translation: CASRVAQPPDTQYF.

The V call is TRBV3-1, the J call TRBJ1-5; D might be TRBD1 (5 bases). Germline CDR1 and CDR2: LGHDT and YNNKEL (reference sequence). V shed 1 base and J shed 7 bases, with 14 bases lying between them. CDR3 length: 15 amino acids. CDR3 nucleotides: TGTGCCAGCAGCCAAGGACAGTTCGGGGGACAGCCCCAGCATTTT. This translates into CASSQGQFGGQPQHF.

This clonotype was picked up a small number of times. A read error may produce the germline difference seen at one junction end. This chain uses TRBV16 with TRBJ2-7, with TRBD1 matching 7 bases. Germline values: CDR1 KGHSY, CDR2 FQNENV. CDR3 size: 13 residues. The CDR3 spells CASSQTGTYEQHF. CDR3 in DNA: TGTGCCAGCAGCCAGACAGGGACCTACGAGCAGCACTTC.

This clonotype was recorded at least ten times. This chain links TRBV6-5 with TRBJ2-2; D unclear. The CDR3 sequence is 17 residues long. Per the germline V gene, CDR1 is MNHEY and CDR2 is SVGAGI. V was trimmed by 2 bases and J by 0 bases, leaving 13 bases between them. This CDR3 reads CASSYGLLQSNTGELFF. The CDR3 DNA is TGTGCCAGCAGTTACGGGTTATTACAATCGAACACCGGGGAGCTGTTTTTT.

This clonotype has just a few counts. The chain combines TRBV30 with TRBJ2-7; 9 bases map to TRBD1. Germline lookup yields CDR1 GTSNPN and CDR2 SVGIG (reference sequence). V lost 5 bases and J lost 5; bases outside the gene matches: 4. The CDR3 totals 12 residues. The CDR3 DNA sequence: TGTGCCTGGGGACAGGGGAGCCACGAGCAGTACTTC. Protein sequence: CAWGQGSHEQYF.

This clonotype has at least ten counts. CDR3: CASSFDRGNTEAFF. DNA of the CDR3: TGTGCCAGCAGCTTTGACAGGGGGAACACTGAAGCTTTCTTT. This rearrangement joins TRBV7-3 to TRBJ1-1, with 8 bases identical to TRBD1. V lost 3 bases to trimming and J lost 1 base; unmatched junction nucleotides: 1. The CDR3 has 14 amino acids. CDR1 and CDR2 (germline): SGHTA, FQGTGA.

This clonotype was counted only a few times. J is TRBJ1-2 and V is TRBV4-2, with 9 nucleotides matching TRBD1. Per the germline V gene, CDR1 is LGHNA and CDR2 is YNFKEQ. V trimming: 4 bases; J trimming: 0 bases; junction bases outside the gene matches: 12. This CDR3 region has 18 residues. CDR3 protein: CASSPSGRTGAPNYGYTF. The CDR3 DNA reads TGTGCCAGCAGCCCAAGCGGGAGGACAGGGGCCCCTAACTATGGCTACACCTTC.

In its sample, this clonotype was seen many times. The chain has TRBV6-2 or TRBV6-3 and TRBJ2-1, with TRBD2 matching over 13 bases. This CDR3 is built from 17 residues. V lost 5 bases, J lost 3 bases, and 7 bases stayed unmatched. CDR1 is MNHEY and CDR2 is SVGEGT in the germline V gene. DNA of the CDR3: TGTGCCAGCAGTAAGCGGACTAGCGGGAGTAGCTACAATGAGCAGTTCTTC. Amino acid sequence: CASSKRTSGSSYNEQFF.